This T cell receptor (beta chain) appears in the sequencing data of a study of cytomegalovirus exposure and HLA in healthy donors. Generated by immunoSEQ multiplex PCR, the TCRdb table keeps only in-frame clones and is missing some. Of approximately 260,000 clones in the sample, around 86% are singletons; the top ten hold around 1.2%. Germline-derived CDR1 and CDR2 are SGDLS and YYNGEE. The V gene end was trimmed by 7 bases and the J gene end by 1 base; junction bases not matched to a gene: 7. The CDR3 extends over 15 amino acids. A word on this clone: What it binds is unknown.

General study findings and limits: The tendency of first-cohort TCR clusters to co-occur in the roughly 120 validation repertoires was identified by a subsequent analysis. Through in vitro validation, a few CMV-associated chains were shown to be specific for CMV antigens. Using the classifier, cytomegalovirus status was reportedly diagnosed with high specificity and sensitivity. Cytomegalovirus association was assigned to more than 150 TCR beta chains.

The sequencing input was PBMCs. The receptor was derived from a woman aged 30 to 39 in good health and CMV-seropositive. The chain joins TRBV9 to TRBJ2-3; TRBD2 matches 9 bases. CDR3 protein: CASSLAGGGTDTQYF. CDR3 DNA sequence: TGTGCCAGCTCCCTCGCGGGGGGGGGCACAGATACGCAGTATTTT.